This T cell receptor (beta chain) was documented in a study of cytomegalovirus exposure and HLA in healthy donors. Study-wide results and caveats: Available immune exposure information covered CMV serostatus only. One variant, a missense change in DCLRE1C, was linked in a later analysis to TCR beta V- and J-gene trimming. Accounts indicate the classifier identified cytomegalovirus status with strong specificity and sensitivity.

The PCR employed 60 Vbeta primers together with 13 Jbeta primers. Clones were read by immunoSEQ multiplex PCR, and TCRdb kept only the in-frame ones, dropping some. This sample has 90,000 to 150,000 clones, with over 65% found just once. This CDR3 region has 14 residues. Germline V gene sequence: CDR1 SGHAT, CDR2 FQDESV (reference sequence). Trimming took off 5 bases at V and 3 bases at J, with 11 bases between the two ends. Points on this clone: Its target is unknown.

The chain is built from TRBV11-1 and TRBJ2-1, with D possibly being TRBD2 (5 bases). The sequenced sample was PBMCs. The sequence was obtained from a female donor in good health and CMV-seronegative. The CDR3 loop reads CASSLTRDYNEQFF. Here the CDR3 DNA reads TGTGCCAGCAGCCTTACTAGGGACTACAATGAGCAGTTCTTC. The full variable domain, rest sourced from reference TRBV11-1 and TRBJ2-1, is EAEVAQSPRYKITEKSQAVAFWCDPISGHATLYWYRQILGQGPELLVQFQDESVVDDSQLPKDRFSAERLKGVDSTLKIQPAELGDSAMYLCASSLTRDYNEQFFGPGTRLTVL.